This T cell receptor beta chain appears in the sequencing data of a study of control samples from healthy donors and cancer patients (dated by TCRdb to 2018 to 2020). Libraries came from the immunoSEQ multiplex PCR assay. TCRdb stores this immuneACCESS table with in-frame sequences only. Part of the clones is absent; in the studies checked, under half of the shortfall reflects unresolved V genes, and no reason is known for the rest. The sample table lists about 120,000 clones, roughly 90% of them with a count of one. The ten largest make up roughly 4% of the sample. CDR1 and CDR2, looked up from the germline V gene, are SGHDN and FVKESK. V is shortened by 0 bases, J by 11 bases, and the region joining them spans 14 bases. The CDR3 spans 14 residues, from the cysteine through the phenylalanine. Only the CDR3 region is kept as DNA, spanning 42 bases read in frame from base 1. A word on this clone: It has no known antigen specificity. There are no base qualities to consult, and no much larger clone falls within one base.

Recombination connected TRBV14 to TRBJ2-1; the D gene identity is not certain. This receptor was obtained from a woman in her sixties or seventies with lung cancer. Specimen: PBMCs. The DNA reads TGTGCCAGCAGCCAAGATCGGGTTGGAGTTAAGCAGTTCTTC. The resulting protein is CASSQDRVGVKQFF.